This T cell receptor beta chain was retrieved from a study of CD8+ T cells in alopecia areata. Study-wide background: Tofacitinib lasted 6 to 18 months, then 6 months off drug. The study, taken as a whole, reports: Sharing of TCR sequences between patients (possibly for HLA-related reasons) was less clear than in mice. Scalp clonality and expanded CD8+ clones among the top 100 showed significant decreases with tofacitinib. Alphabeta T cells residing in normal skin are also sequenced in scalp samples.

Treatment in this sample: oral pan-JAK inhibitor, 5-10 mg twice daily. The J segment lost 1 base and the V segment lost 5 bases, leaving 2 bases of the junction unmatched. Germline V gene data show CDR1 as SGHTA and CDR2 as FQGTGA. The CDR3 sequence is 14 residues long. This clone was seen more than once but under ten times. Antigen specificity is unknown. Extraction of RNA preceded its reverse transcription into cDNA, which served as the sequencing template. The table came from immunoSEQ multiplex PCR; TCRdb's copy has only in-frame clones and leaves some out. The profile shows 90,000 to 150,000 clones, 50% to 55% of them singletons.

This sequence was found in a human donor with alopecia areata. The sequencing here drew on CD4+ T cells sorted from blood, taken at week 4, from a patient treated with tofacitinib. This chain uses TRBV7-3 with TRBJ2-3; 8 bases are shared with TRBD1. The CDR3 reads CASSPRGRTDTQYF. The CDR3 DNA is TGTGCCAGCAGCCCCAGGGGGCGCACAGATACGCAGTATTTT.